The 2 T cell receptor beta chains in this list originate from one sample, sequenced in a study of T cells after yellow fever vaccination. Using its own MiXCR run on the 5' RACE reads, TCRdb lists one record per CDR3 protein. The repertoire holds some 300,000 distinct CDR3 sequences, roughly 3.5% seen once, with around 22% in the top ten. Sequencing was performed on PBMCs, taken on the day of the yellow fever booster vaccination. The receptors originated from a man younger than 35 who received the YFV17D yellow fever vaccine.

This clonotype turned up a few times. This chain uses TRBV4-3 with TRBJ1-1; D remains ambiguous. CDR1 is LGHNA and CDR2 is YSLEER in the germline V gene. The V and J ends lost 4 bases and 0 bases respectively, with 24 bases between them. This CDR3 has 19 amino acids. The DNA for the CDR3 is TGCGCCAGCAGCCCAAGGGCTTTCGCCGAAGAGCTCATGAACACTGAAGCTTTCTTT. Its protein is CASSPRAFAEELMNTEAFF.

In its sample, this clonotype was seen a few times. The chain joins TRBV5-4 to TRBJ2-3; possibly TRBD1 for D (5 bases). Germline CDR1 reads SGHNT; CDR2 reads YYREEE (reference sequence). The CDR3 runs to 15 residues. Trimming pared 6 bases from V and 1 base from J, leaving 15 bases between. The chain's CDR3 is CASNPWGSRTDTQYF. The CDR3 DNA reads as TGTGCCAGCAACCCGTGGGGCTCGCGCACAGATACGCAGTATTTT.